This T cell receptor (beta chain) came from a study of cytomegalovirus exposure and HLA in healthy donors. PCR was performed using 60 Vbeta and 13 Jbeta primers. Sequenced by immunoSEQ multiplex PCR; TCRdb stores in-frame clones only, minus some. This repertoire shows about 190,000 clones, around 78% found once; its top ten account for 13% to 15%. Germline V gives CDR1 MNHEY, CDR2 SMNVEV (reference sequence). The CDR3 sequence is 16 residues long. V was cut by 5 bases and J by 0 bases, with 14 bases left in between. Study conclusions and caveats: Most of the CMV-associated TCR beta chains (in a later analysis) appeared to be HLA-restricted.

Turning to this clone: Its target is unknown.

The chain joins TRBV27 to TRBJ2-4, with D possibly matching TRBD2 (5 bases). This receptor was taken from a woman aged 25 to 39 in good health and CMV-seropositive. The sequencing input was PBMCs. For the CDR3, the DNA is TGTGCCAGCAGTCCGTGGCGAGGGTTAGCCAAAAACATTCAGTACTTC. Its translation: CASSPWRGLAKNIQYF.